The present TCR beta chain was sequenced within a study of T cell changes during pregnancy in multiple sclerosis. The assay was immunoSEQ multiplex PCR, and TCRdb's table has in-frame clones only and misses some. The table lists 37,000 or so clones, roughly 90% of them singletons. Trimming removed 2 bases from V and 6 bases from J, with 6 bases in between. CDR1 and CDR2 from the germline V gene are SGHNT and YYREEE (reference sequence). This CDR3 region has 12 residues. The material was CD4+ T cells from peripheral blood mononuclear cells, obtained in the second trimester of pregnancy. The TCR comes from a female donor with multiple sclerosis, enrolled in a pregnancy study. The chain links TRBV5-4 to TRBJ2-1, with D possibly TRBD1 on 5 matching bases. The DNA for the CDR3 is TGTGCCAGCAGCTTCGACAGCAATGAGCAGTTCTTC. It encodes CASSFDSNEQFF.